This TCR beta chain was identified during a study of regulatory T cells in long-lasting Graves disease. Points from the study as a whole: TCR diversity was lower in persistent Graves' patients than in newly diagnosed ones.

The V gene end was trimmed by 5 bases and the J gene end by 7 bases; junction bases not matched to a gene: 8. The CDR3 extends over 14 amino acids. Germline assignment: CDR1 MNHEY and CDR2 SVGEGT. This clonotype was observed many times. No antigen is known for it. iRepertoire HTBI primers and Arm-PCR of CDR3 regions built TCR beta libraries. From the multiplex PCR reads, TCRdb called clonotypes with MiXCR, one entry per CDR3 protein. The repertoire holds about 430,000 distinct CDR3 sequences, with approximately 15% as singletons. Time point in this sample: newly diagnosed GD, antithyroid drugs for less than 3 months. RNA extracted from PBMCs served as the sequencing template. These same records also appear under a second study, on T cells in Graves' hyperthyroidism and ophthalmopathy. Per that paper: With the HTBI primer set, the TCR CDR3 went through a first round of RT-PCR. Classification by a 13 V-J model distinguished ophthalmopathy from stable hyperthyroidism.

Here the sequenced sample was peripheral blood mononuclear cells (PBMCs), taken at new diagnosis, from a patient treated with antithyroid drugs. This receptor was identified in a woman aged 40 to 55 with Graves disease. This rearrangement joins TRBV6-2 or TRBV6-3 to TRBJ1-2; the match to TRBD1 covers 9 bases. CDR3 region: CASSNAYRGLGYTF. CDR3 nucleotide sequence: TGTGCCAGCAGTAATGCCTACAGGGGGCTTGGCTACACCTTC.